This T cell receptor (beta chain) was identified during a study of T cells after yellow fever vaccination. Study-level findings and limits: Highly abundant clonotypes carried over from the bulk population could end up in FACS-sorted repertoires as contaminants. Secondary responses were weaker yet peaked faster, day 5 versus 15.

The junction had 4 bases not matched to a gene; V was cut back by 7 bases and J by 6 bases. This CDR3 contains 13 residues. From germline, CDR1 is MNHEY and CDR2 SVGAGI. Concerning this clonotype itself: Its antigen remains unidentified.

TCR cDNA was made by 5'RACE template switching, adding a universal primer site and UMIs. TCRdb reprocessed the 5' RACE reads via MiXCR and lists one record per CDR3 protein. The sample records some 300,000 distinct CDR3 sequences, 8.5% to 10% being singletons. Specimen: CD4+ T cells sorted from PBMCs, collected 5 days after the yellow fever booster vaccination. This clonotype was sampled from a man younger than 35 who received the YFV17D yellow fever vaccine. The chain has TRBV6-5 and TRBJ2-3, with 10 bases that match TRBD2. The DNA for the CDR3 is TGTGCCAGCACTGGGACTAGCGATGATACGCAGTATTTT. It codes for CASTGTSDDTQYF.